The 30 T cell receptor beta chains listed next were all sequenced from one sample in a study of cytomegalovirus exposure and HLA in healthy donors. Vbeta (60) and Jbeta (13) primers were used in the PCR. Produced via immunoSEQ multiplex PCR; TCRdb's table is partial and in-frame only. The data hold 120,000 to 150,000 clones, with approximately 72% observed a single time. Sequenced: PBMCs. The receptor set was obtained from a woman aged 55-69 years in good health and CMV-seronegative.

The genes are TRBV27 and TRBJ2-7; a possible D gene is TRBD1 (6 bases). Germline CDR1 reads MNHEY; CDR2 reads SMNVEV (reference sequence). The CDR3 has 14 amino acids. V dropped 3 bases and J dropped 2 bases, with 11 bases sitting between them. CDR3 amino acids: CASSFARGTYEQYF. The CDR3 DNA follows: TGTGCCAGCAGTTTCGCCAGGGGTACCTACGAGCAGTACTTC.

This clone appeared a few times. The V and J genes are TRBV18 and TRBJ2-7; D gene unclear. Deletions cut 3 bases from V and 3 bases from J, with 9 bases between. Germline values: CDR1 KGHSH, CDR2 LQKENI. This CDR3 comprises 13 residues. DNA for the CDR3: TGTGCCAGCTCACCGAACAGCCTCTACGAGCAGTACTTC. Residues: CASSPNSLYEQYF.

V is TRBV19 and J is TRBJ1-5; 10 bases map to TRBD1. Germline V gene sequence: CDR1 LNHDA, CDR2 SQIVND (reference sequence). J lost 3 bases, V lost 6 bases, and 5 bases had no gene match. The CDR3 spans 15 residues. Here the CDR3 reads CASSTTGGYNQPQHF. The CDR3 DNA sequence: TGTGCCAGTAGCACGACAGGGGGCTACAATCAGCCCCAGCATTTT.

This chain links TRBV29-1 with TRBJ2-3; maybe TRBD1 (5 bases). V lost 4 bases and J lost 3, with 11 bases in between. Per germline, CDR1 SQVTM and CDR2 ANQGSEA. This CDR3 has 13 amino acids. The CDR3 reads CSVGQLMTDTQYF. Here the CDR3 DNA reads TGCAGCGTTGGACAGCTGATGACAGATACGCAGTATTTT.

This rearrangement joins TRBV9 to TRBJ2-7; 10 bases line up with TRBD2. This CDR3 comprises 16 residues. Unmatched junction bases numbered 8, after V lost 4 bases and J lost 1 base. The germline gives CDR1 SGDLS, CDR2 YYNGEE. The CDR3, as DNA: TGTGCCAGCAGCCCCCGAGGTAGCGGGGGGTCCTACGAGCAGTACTTC. Translating gives CASSPRGSGGSYEQYF.

Here the CDR3 DNA reads TGTGCCAGCTCTACAGGGGGCGAAGATACGCAGTATTTT. It is translated as CASSTGGEDTQYF. This chain connects TRBV7-8 to TRBJ2-3, with 9 bases that match TRBD1. The CDR3 totals 13 residues. Germline V gene data show CDR1 as SGHVS and CDR2 as FQNEAQ. After removal of 8 bases from V and 5 bases from J, the junction contained 5 bases not matched to a gene.

This rearrangement joins TRBV21-1 to TRBJ2-5; the listed D gene, TRBD1, was not tested against the DNA. TRBV21-1 is flagged as a pseudogene. The CDR3 loop spans 13 amino acids. The CDR3 protein is CASSRDREETQYF. The CDR3 bases are TGTGCCAGCAGCAGGGACAGGGAAGAGACCCAGTACTTC.

V gene TRBV11-2 combines with J gene TRBJ2-3, with D possibly being TRBD2 (5 bases). Germline V gene data show CDR1 as SGHAT and CDR2 as FQNNGV. Deletions cut 5 bases from V and 1 base from J, with 7 bases between. This CDR3 spans 13 amino acids. The CDR3 DNA reads TGTGCCAGCAGCCAACTAGGCACAGATACGCAGTATTTT. Residues: CASSQLGTDTQYF.

The V call is TRBV15, the J call TRBJ2-5, with TRBD2 identical over 8 bases. The length of the CDR3 is 17 residues. In germline, CDR1 is LNHNV, CDR2 YYDKDF (reference sequence). V trimming: 3 bases; J trimming: 1 base; junction bases outside the gene matches: 10. The CDR3 sequence: CATSRKAGAQTQETQYF. Written as DNA, the CDR3 is TGTGCCACCAGCAGGAAAGCGGGAGCCCAGACCCAAGAGACCCAGTACTTC.

This CDR3 reads CASSFRDRNQPQHF. Written as DNA, the CDR3 is TGTGCCAGCAGTTTCCGGGACAGAAATCAGCCCCAGCATTTT. This rearrangement joins TRBV5-6 to TRBJ1-5, with 7 bases lining up with TRBD1. With 5 bases clipped from V and 4 bases from J, the junction kept 6 bases outside the gene matches. Germline assignment: CDR1 SGHDT and CDR2 YYEEEE. CDR3 length: 14 amino acids.

In the case of this clone: At one end, the junction sequence differs from germline, possibly due to a read error. The J gene is TRBJ2-5, the V gene TRBV7-7, with TRBD2 matching 7 bases. The CDR3 loop spans 16 amino acids. Looked up from germline, CDR1 is SSHAT and CDR2 is FNYEAQ (reference sequence). The CDR3 loop reads CASSLNVGGTKETQYF. Written as DNA, the CDR3 is TGTGCTAGCAGCTTAAATGTCGGGGGGACTAAAGAGACCCAGTACTTC.

The chain combines TRBV7-9 with TRBJ1-1; D gene ambiguous. Germline CDR1 is SEHNR and CDR2 is FQNEAQ (reference sequence). V lost 5 bases and J lost 4, with 14 bases in between. CDR3 length: 14 amino acids. This chain's CDR3 is CASSEAPLSTEAFF. For the CDR3, the DNA is TGTGCCAGCAGCGAGGCCCCCCTTAGCACTGAAGCTTTCTTT.

This chain connects TRBV5-6 to TRBJ2-5; no reliable D call. The end of the DNA is better explained by TRBJ2-7, so the J call may be wrong. Germline V gene sequence: CDR1 SGHDT, CDR2 YYEEEE. The CDR3 totals 16 residues. The CDR3 coding sequence is TGTGCCAGCAGCTTGAGAAATCTGGGCAGCTCCTACGAGCAGTACTTC. Its translation: CASSLRNLGSSYEQYF.

This clone was picked up one time. The V and J genes are TRBV27 and TRBJ1-6; 7 bases align to TRBD1. Germline assignment: CDR1 MNHEY and CDR2 SMNVEV (reference sequence). V lost 1 base to trimming and J lost 9 bases; unmatched junction nucleotides: 6. This CDR3 has 15 amino acids. CDR3 amino acids: CASSLLRDSVSPLHF. The CDR3 region has the DNA TGTGCCAGCAGTTTATTGCGGGACAGCGTTTCACCCCTCCACTTT.

The chain is built from TRBV5-1 and TRBJ2-5, with a tentative D call TRBD2 (6 bases). CDR3 size: 15 residues. Looked up from germline, CDR1 is SGHRS and CDR2 is YFSETQ. The germline V and J ends were trimmed by 1 base and 2 bases, with 12 bases remaining between them. The CDR3: CASSLSGELQETQYF. The CDR3 region has the DNA TGCGCCAGCAGCTTGTCGGGGGAGCTACAAGAGACCCAGTACTTC.

The V gene is TRBV5-1, the J gene TRBJ2-1; 7 bases map to TRBD2. CDR1 SGHRS and CDR2 YFSETQ come from the germline V gene. V was pared by 4 bases and J by 2 bases, with 9 bases of the junction left unmatched. The CDR3 has 16 amino acids. The DNA of the CDR3 is TGCGCCAGCAGCCCACAAGGGAGCGGGACCTACAATGAGCAGTTCTTC. This codes for CASSPQGSGTYNEQFF.

This chain connects TRBV27 to TRBJ1-6; no clear D gene. V lost 2 bases and J 7 bases, leaving 6 bases between the germline ends. The CDR3 runs 13 residues. CDR1 and CDR2 (germline): MNHEY, SMNVEV (reference sequence). CDR3 region: CASSLAPNSPLHF. CDR3 DNA: TGTGCCAGCAGTTTAGCGCCAAATTCACCCCTCCACTTT.

V and J are TRBV28 and TRBJ2-2, with D perhaps TRBD2 (6 bases). The CDR3 consists of 15 residues. Germline lookup yields CDR1 MDHEN and CDR2 SYDVKM. Trimming stripped 3 bases from V and 5 bases from J, with 13 bases between. The CDR3 here is CASSFSLARTGELFF. The CDR3 DNA follows: TGTGCCAGCAGTTTTTCGCTAGCGAGGACCGGGGAGCTGTTTTTT.

The chain is built from TRBV7-2 and TRBJ2-7, with 8 bases fitting TRBD2. CDR1 SGHTA and CDR2 FQGNSA come from the germline V gene. V trimming: 3 bases; J trimming: 1 base; junction bases outside the gene matches: 5. This CDR3 comprises 15 residues. CDR3 residues: CASSFSGTASYEQYF. The CDR3, as DNA: TGTGCCAGCAGCTTTAGCGGGACCGCGTCCTACGAGCAGTACTTC.

The V gene is TRBV6-1, the J gene TRBJ2-7; D remains unclear. Germline CDR1 and CDR2: MNHNS and SASEGT. The CDR3 has 13 amino acids. V lost 5 bases, J lost 0 bases, and 8 bases lay in between. CDR3 amino acids: CASSSSSSYEQYF. CDR3 DNA: TGTGCCAGCAGTTCCTCGAGCTCCTACGAGCAGTACTTC.

The CDR3 coding sequence is TGTGCCAGCAGCCAAGATATGCGGACAGGGGTCTACGAGCAGTACTTC. This gives the protein CASSQDMRTGVYEQYF. The chain is built from TRBV4-2 and TRBJ2-7; 9 bases are a match to TRBD1. V dropped 0 bases and J dropped 3; count of bases not matched to a gene: 6. Per the germline V gene, CDR1 is LGHNA and CDR2 is YNFKEQ. The CDR3 spans 16 residues.

The chain employs TRBV7-9 and TRBJ1-6, with 7 bases matching TRBD1. Germline V gene sequence: CDR1 SEHNR, CDR2 FQNEAQ (reference sequence). The CDR3 sequence is 14 residues long. The V segment lost 5 bases and the J segment 8 bases; nucleotides outside the gene matches: 6. The CDR3 protein is CASSLSGGDSPLHF. The CDR3 DNA is TGTGCCAGCAGCCTGTCAGGGGGAGATTCACCCCTCCACTTT.

The chain joins TRBV6-1 to TRBJ1-4; 7 bases are shared with TRBD1. The CDR3 spans 13 residues. V lost 6 bases and J lost 8; bases outside the gene matches: 6. The germline V gene has CDR1 MNHNS and CDR2 SASEGT. The CDR3 DNA reads as TGTGCCAGCAGCAGGGGGGCATCAGAAAAACTGTTTTTT. Translating gives CASSRGASEKLFF.

The chain has TRBV2 and TRBJ2-5; 12 nucleotides agree with TRBD2. Per germline, CDR1 SNHLY and CDR2 FYNNEI. Trimming took 7 bases from V and 5 from J; bases not matched to a gene: 11. The CDR3 extends over 16 amino acids. In DNA form, the CDR3 reads TGTGCCAGCACCGTTCCGGGACTAGCGGGTTTGGAGACCCAGTACTTC. The encoded protein is CASTVPGLAGLETQYF.

The chain couples TRBV19 to TRBJ2-3; 9 positions agree with TRBD1. From germline, CDR1 is LNHDA and CDR2 SQIVND (reference sequence). J lost 3 bases, V lost 5 bases, and 6 bases had no gene match. CDR3 length: 15 amino acids. CDR3 sequence reads: CASSPAGTGTDTQYF. DNA for the CDR3: TGTGCCAGTAGTCCCGCCGGGACAGGGACAGATACGCAGTATTTT.

This clone was detected only once. The chain has TRBV6-5 and TRBJ2-1; 8 bases match TRBD1. Germline CDR1 MNHEY, CDR2 SVGAGI. The V gene end was trimmed by 6 bases and the J gene end by 6 bases; junction bases not matched to a gene: 10. The CDR3 totals 15 residues. The CDR3 nucleotides are TGTGCCAGCAGGGCCACAGGGGGACGGGTCAATGAGCAGTTCTTC. Its translation is CASRATGGRVNEQFF.

V usage is TRBV7-2 and J usage is TRBJ2-5; 7 nucleotides line up with TRBD2. Germline lookup yields CDR1 SGHTA and CDR2 FQGNSA. The V and J ends lost 8 bases and 5 bases, in that order; junction bases with no gene match: 11. This CDR3 region has 14 residues. CDR3 protein: CASSSGARGETQYF. DNA of the CDR3: TGTGCCAGCTCAAGCGGGGCCCGAGGGGAGACCCAGTACTTC.

Only a few counts were recorded for this clone. CDR3 in DNA: TGTGCCAGCAGTTACAGGGGCACGCACACCGGGGAGCTGTTTTTT. Protein sequence: CASSYRGTHTGELFF. The rearrangement uses TRBV6-6 and TRBJ2-2; the D gene is possibly TRBD1 (5 bases). Trimming took 2 bases from V and 3 from J, leaving 10 bases between them. Germline values: CDR1 MNHNY, CDR2 SVGAGI (reference sequence). The CDR3 extends over 15 amino acids.

This chain joins TRBV5-4 and TRBJ2-1; 10 bases match TRBD2. CDR3 length equals 16 residues. Germline CDR1 and CDR2: SGHNT and YYREEE (reference sequence). Trimming removed 0 bases from V and 8 bases from J; junction bases left unmatched: 8. CDR3 DNA: TGTGCCAGCAGCTTGGCCCCGACTAGCGGGCAGTATGAGCAGTTCTTC. This gives the protein CASSLAPTSGQYEQFF.

The chain is built from TRBV5-1 and TRBJ2-5; possible D gene TRBD2, 5 bases. Germline V gene sequence: CDR1 SGHRS, CDR2 YFSETQ. The V and J ends lost 4 bases and 2 bases respectively, with 15 bases between them. CDR3 size: 15 residues. The CDR3, as DNA: TGCGCCAGCAGCCGATCCGGGGTAGAACAAGAGACCCAGTACTTC. It is translated as CASSRSGVEQETQYF.